The TCR beta chain described here comes from a study of blood T cell repertoires in COVID-19. The repertoire was sequenced with immunoSEQ multiplex PCR; TCRdb's copy has only in-frame clones and lacks some. The sample shows some 350,000 clones, about 89% of them seen only once. Germline V gene sequence: CDR1 DFQATT, CDR2 SNEGSKA (reference sequence). The V gene end was trimmed by 3 bases and the J gene end by 2 bases; junction bases not matched to a gene: 6. The CDR3 spans 15 residues. Recovered status in Cohort 3 required two negative PCRs, clearance, or symptom resolution. Only a few counts were recorded for this clone.

Sequenced material: PBMCs or T cells enriched from blood (not recorded which). This rearrangement joins TRBV20-1 to TRBJ1-5; 8 positions match TRBD1. The TCR was taken from a woman aged 30 to 39 who had recovered from COVID-19. DNA for the CDR3: TGCAGTGCTAGTCAGACAGGGGCGGGCAATCAGCCCCAGCATTTT. Its protein is CSASQTGAGNQPQHF.